The T cell receptor beta chain described here comes from a study of post-analysis software for immune sequencing data. Study background: Relapsing-remitting, secondary progressive and progressive-relapsing multiple sclerosis courses were included. Regarding the study as a whole: Included in a set of about five TRBV segments more frequent in patients than controls were TRBV5-6, TRBV5-1 and TRBV20-1. Significantly decreased normalized Chao1 diversity was recorded for multiple sclerosis patients relative to controls. Batch-mates among the samples co-clustered strongly by F measure.

Researchers reported that TCR beta cDNA libraries carried unique molecular identifiers. Roughly 510,000 cDNA molecules were recovered from an input of about 0.95 to 11 million T cells. TCRdb re-analysed the PCR reads in MiXCR, keeping a single row per CDR3 protein. The sample records some 450,000 distinct CDR3 sequences, roughly 46% being singletons. The length of the CDR3 is 17 residues. V shed 6 bases, J shed 4 bases, and the junction held 12 bases outside the gene matches. Germline lookup yields CDR1 MNHEY and CDR2 SMNVEV (reference sequence). As to this clonotype: What it binds is not known.

The specimen sequenced was blood. The clonotype was recovered from a girl aged 10-17 years with multiple sclerosis. This chain uses TRBV27 with TRBJ1-6; 7 bases fit TRBD1. This CDR3 reads CASRLKDSGGYNSPLHF. DNA of the CDR3: TGTGCCAGCAGACTCAAAGATTCAGGGGGTTATAATTCACCCCTCCACTTT.